The following is a T cell receptor (beta chain) sequence with its context. Which antigen it targets is not known. No clone much larger than this one lies a single base away; base qualities are absent. The trim is 4 bases for V and 2 bases for J, with a gap of 17 bases between the germline ends. CDR1 and CDR2 are drawn from the germline V gene: SGHDN, FVKESK. From the cysteine through the phenylalanine, the CDR3 covers 16 amino acids. Of all the DNA, just the CDR3 is kept, 48 bases in frame from base 1. Collaborating institutions collected whole blood in K2EDTA tubes following their own protocols. For TCRbeta analysis, collaborators shipped samples in one of three forms: frozen whole blood, isolated PBMCs, or DNA extracted from either of those sample types. The sample belongs to a study of blood T cell repertoires in COVID-19 (dated by TCRdb to 2018 to 2021). With respect to the entire study: The collaborator samples originated in the United States, Italy and Spain and spanned the acute and convalescent phases of COVID-19. HLA class I and class II types, where available, came from metadata supplied by the sample provider rather than from assay-based typing. The sample metadata nearly always contained a de-identified subject ID, COVID-19 status, age in years and sex. The repertoires were released in a freely available public database intended as a resource for research on the immune response to SARS-CoV-2. Deeply sampled blood TCRbeta repertoires from subjects exposed to, actively infected with, or recovered from COVID-19 were included in the dataset. The prospective study material was composed of cDNA or gDNA derived from T cells, B-cell-depleted T cells, or PBMCs. Samples were obtained from the ongoing ImmuneRACE study (first 160 participants) and from over a thousand subjects provided by 6 global collaborators. The full study reports these points: Clinical and demographic metadata were provided uncurated, with the amount varying by source and participant.

TCRbeta CDR3 regions were amplified from genomic DNA using the immunoSEQ Assay, a bias-controlled multiplex PCR. As for the original processing: The number of nucleated cells in each sample was estimated from the amplification of reference gene primers within the assay. To quantify the absolute abundance of each unique TCRbeta CDR3 rearrangement, sequence reads were collapsed and filtered. For each sample, productive Simpson clonality was calculated by taking the square root of Simpson's diversity index across productive rearrangements. Not all clones reach the TCRdb copy of this immuneACCESS table, which keeps in-frame sequences only. Checked studies attribute under half of the gap to unresolved V genes and leave the rest unexplained. Clone size and the V and J calls come from that table; the DNA yielded D and trimming. The sample contains approximately 210,000 clones, approximately 86% of them found a single time. 0.72% of the sample goes to the ten largest clones.

This receptor was taken from a man aged 35-49 years with acute or convalescent COVID-19. The sequence joins TRBV14 to TRBJ2-5; the best D guess is TRBD1, with 5 bases matching. Sequenced input: peripheral blood. CDR3 region: CASSPGQEWLQETQYF. The nucleotides are TGTGCCAGCAGCCCAGGACAAGAATGGCTACAAGAGACCCAGTACTTC.